Presented here are 21 T cell receptor beta chains from one specimen sequenced in a study of metastatic and nonmetastatic thyroid tumors. Thyroid surgery was performed in patients who had received no treatment beforehand. MiXCR reprocessed the PCR reads for TCRdb. Here the sample spans about 8,700 clones, approximately 27% being singletons. What was sequenced was adjacent normal tissue. These receptors came from a female donor with papillary thyroid cancer or a benign thyroid nodule (not recorded which). Some clones in this sample may be carry-over from other donors' samples.

About this clone itself: This is likely a read error, given that the CDR3 carries no conserved phenylalanine or tryptophan at its end. The DNA is left out, because the CDR3 cannot be placed on it with certainty; the CDR3 is given as TCRdb lists it. The genes are TRBV6-1 and TRBJ2-3; the table's D call, TRBD1, was not checked against the DNA. With termini counted, the CDR3 has 18 amino acids. Germline V gene lookup returns CDR1 MNHNS and CDR2 SASEGT. The chain's CDR3 is CASSARGGGAVTEAFFGQ.

This clone is judged medium-sized. As DNA, the CDR3 is TGTGCCAGCAGTTTTGTGGGGGGCTTGGGCACAGATACGCAGTATTTT. Its protein is CASSFVGGLGTDTQYF. The J gene is TRBJ2-3, the V gene TRBV12-3 or TRBV12-4; D is tentatively TRBD1 or TRBD2 (6 bases each). The V end lost 3 bases, the J end lost 1 base, and 14 bases lay between the germline ends. This CDR3 has 16 amino acids.

By frequency in the sample, this clone is medium-sized. The V and J genes are TRBV30 and TRBJ1-4; no definite D call. The germline CDR1 and CDR2 sequences are GTSNPN and SVGIG (reference sequence). The CDR3 is 12 amino acids. Deletions cut 1 base from V and 8 bases from J, with 8 bases between. The CDR3 DNA follows: TGTGCCTGGAGTGCTCTAAGGGAAAAACTGTTTTTT. Amino acids: CAWSALREKLFF. The whole variable domain, filled in from reference TRBV30 and TRBJ1-4, reads SQTIHQWPATLVQPVGSPLSLECTVEGTSNPNLYWYRQAAGRGLQLLFYSVGIGQISSEVPQNLSASRPQDRQFILSSKKLLLSDSGFYLCAWSALREKLFFGSGTQLSVL.

The V and J genes are TRBV19 and TRBJ2-3; D might be TRBD1 (5 bases). V was clipped by 5 bases and J by 2 bases, with 11 bases between them. The CDR3 runs to 14 residues. CDR1 and CDR2 from the germline V gene are LNHDA and SQIVND (reference sequence). The CDR3 coding sequence is TGTGCCAGTAGTTGTTTAGGGGCCACAGATACGCAGTATTTT. Translated, it gives CASSCLGATDTQYF.

This chain connects TRBV7-3 to TRBJ1-1; D is unresolved. Per germline, CDR1 SGHTA and CDR2 FQGTGA. V was trimmed by 2 bases and J by 7 bases, leaving 17 bases between them. The CDR3 has 15 amino acids. The DNA for the CDR3 is TGTGCCAGCAGCTTACGACAAGGGCCAGTGAGTGAAGCTTTCTTT. Encoded protein: CASSLRQGPVSEAFF.

This clone is categorized as medium-sized. The V gene is TRBV30, the J gene TRBJ2-7, with D perhaps TRBD1 (5 bases). The CDR3 covers 14 residues. CDR1 and CDR2 (germline): GTSNPN, SVGIG (reference sequence). Trimming removed 1 base from V and 4 bases from J, with 14 bases in between. For the CDR3, the DNA is TGTGCCTGGAGTGACTACCTAGGGGCATACGAGCAGTACTTC. This sequence encodes CAWSDYLGAYEQYF.

Only a few counts were recorded for this clone. The chain is built from TRBV12-3 or TRBV12-4 and TRBJ2-1; no clear D gene. This CDR3 has 13 amino acids. Between the trimmed V and J ends, which lost 3 bases and 3 bases, there was a span of 6 bases. The CDR3 DNA reads as TGTGCCAGCAGTTTCTCACACTACAATGAGCAGTTCTTC. This translates into CASSFSHYNEQFF.

By frequency in the sample, this clone is medium-sized. The chain carries TRBV19 and TRBJ1-5; 11 bases are a match to TRBD1. The CDR3 consists of 18 residues. CDR1 and CDR2 (germline): LNHDA, SQIVND (reference sequence). The junction had 8 bases not matched to a gene; V was cut back by 4 bases and J by 0 bases. DNA for the CDR3: TGTGCCAGTAGTACCCGGACAGGGGGCATCTATAGCAATCAGCCCCAGCATTTT. It is translated as CASSTRTGGIYSNQPQHF.

In nucleotides, the CDR3 is TGCGCCAGCAGCCAGGGTGGTCAGATTAATGAAAAACTGTTTTTT. Translating gives CASSQGGQINEKLFF. The chain employs TRBV4-1 and TRBJ1-4, with unresolved D. From germline, CDR1 is MGHRA and CDR2 YSYEKL. The length of the CDR3 is 15 residues. Trimming left V 3 bases short and J 4 bases short, with 12 bases between.

This clone was observed a few times. J is TRBJ2-1 and V is TRBV11-2; perhaps TRBD2 as D (5 bases). The CDR3 is made up of 16 amino acids. CDR1 and CDR2 from the germline V gene are SGHAT and FQNNGV. The germline V and J ends were trimmed by 0 bases and 8 bases, with 17 bases remaining between them. CDR3: CASSLDRATSGDEQFF. The CDR3 coding sequence is TGTGCCAGCAGCTTAGATAGAGCTACCTCCGGGGATGAGCAGTTCTTC.

In its sample, this clone is medium-sized (0.01 to 0.1%). The chain couples TRBV6-2 or TRBV6-3 to TRBJ2-3; perhaps D is TRBD1 or TRBD2 (5 bases each). Between the trimmed V and J ends, which lost 7 bases and 0 bases, there was a span of 11 bases. CDR3 length: 14 residues. Germline V gives CDR1 MNHEY, CDR2 SVGEGT. CDR3 coding DNA: TGTGCCAGCAAGAACTGGGGGAGCACAGATACGCAGTATTTT. Protein: CASKNWGSTDTQYF.

This clone showed up just a few times. This chain connects TRBV9 to TRBJ1-4; D may be TRBD1 (6 bases). CDR3 length: 18 residues. Germline-derived CDR1 and CDR2 are SGDLS and YYNGEE. Trimming removed 3 bases from V and 4 bases from J, with 22 bases in between. The DNA of the CDR3 is TGTGCCAGCAGCGCTTCGCCCCTCATGGACAGCAATAATGAAAAACTGTTTTTT. It yields the protein CASSASPLMDSNNEKLFF. The complete variable domain, with remaining parts taken from reference TRBV9 and TRBJ1-4, reads DSGVTQTPKHLITATGQRVTLRCSPRSGDLSVYWYQQSLDQGLQFLIQYYNGEERAKGNILERFSAQQFPDLHSELNLSSLELGDSALYFCASSASPLMDSNNEKLFFGSGTQLSVL.

The chain carries TRBV5-1 and TRBJ2-3; D might be TRBD1 or TRBD2, each matching 5 bases. Germline loops: CDR1 SGHRS, CDR2 YFSETQ. The CDR3 runs to 15 residues. Trimming pared 4 bases from V and 5 bases from J, leaving 17 bases between. CDR3 bases: TGCGCCAGCAGCCTGGGGACCGGAGTGGGAGATACGCAGTATTTT. It is translated as CASSLGTGVGDTQYF.

This clone was counted many times. The gene calls are TRBV12-3 or TRBV12-4 and TRBJ2-3; 9 bases fit TRBD2. The CDR3 extends over 14 amino acids. Trimming removed 6 bases from V and 5 bases from J; junction bases left unmatched: 6. The CDR3 DNA sequence: TGTGCCAGCAGGGCGGGAGGGCCGGTAGATACGCAGTATTTT. Translated, it gives CASRAGGPVDTQYF.

Relative to its sample, this clone is medium-sized. The V and J genes are TRBV12-3 or TRBV12-4 and TRBJ2-3; TRBD2 matches 9 bases. There are 17 residues in the CDR3. V gave up 0 bases and J gave up 5 bases; unmatched junction bases: 9. The CDR3 coding sequence is TGTGCCAGCAGTTTAGCGCGGACTAGCGTAAGCCAAGATACGCAGTATTTT. Its protein is CASSLARTSVSQDTQYF.

The gene calls are TRBV27 and TRBJ2-7, with unresolved D. This CDR3 region has 14 residues. Germline assignment: CDR1 MNHEY and CDR2 SMNVEV (reference sequence). V lost 4 bases and J 3 bases, leaving 13 bases between the germline ends. The CDR3 protein is CASSSQPRYYEQYF. In nucleotides, the CDR3 is TGTGCCAGCAGTTCACAACCCAGGTACTACGAGCAGTACTTC.

This clone is classed as large. The chain couples TRBV5-1 to TRBJ1-6; 12 positions match TRBD1. The germline V gene encodes CDR1 SGHRS and CDR2 YFSETQ. This CDR3 is 17 amino acids long. Trimming removed 0 bases from V and 10 bases from J; junction bases left unmatched: 8. The CDR3 region has the DNA TGCGCCAGCAGCTTGGCGGGACAGGGGGCAACGGGATCACCCCTCCACTTT. This translates into CASSLAGQGATGSPLHF.

This clone has just a few counts. V gene TRBV6-5 combines with J gene TRBJ1-1; D is unresolved. This CDR3 comprises 15 residues. Germline CDR1 is MNHEY and CDR2 is SVGAGI. The V and J ends lost 0 bases and 2 bases respectively, with 10 bases between them. The CDR3 protein is CASSYSVGSNTEAFF. The CDR3 nucleotides are TGTGCCAGCAGTTACTCGGTGGGGTCAAACACTGAAGCTTTCTTT.

This clone counts as medium-sized. The chain is built from TRBV2 and TRBJ2-1; D not resolved. V was cut by 1 base and J by 7 bases, with 8 bases left in between. This CDR3 contains 13 residues. Germline V CDR1 and CDR2: SNHLY, FYNNEI. The CDR3 coding sequence is TGTGCCAGCAGTGAAGGGATCCCTAATGAGCAGTTCTTC. It encodes CASSEGIPNEQFF.

By sample fraction, this clone is medium-sized (0.01 to 0.1%). The rearrangement joins TRBV20-1 to TRBJ1-5; no firm D call. This CDR3 is 14 amino acids long. V was shortened by 6 bases and J by 2 bases, with 14 bases between the two germline ends. Germline CDR1 is DFQATT and CDR2 is SNEGSKA (reference sequence). CDR3 sequence (DNA): TGCAGTGCGCAAAGGGAAGTGGGCAATCAGCCCCAGCATTTT. Protein product: CSAQREVGNQPQHF.

This clone has just a few counts. The chain combines TRBV9 with TRBJ1-2; D may be TRBD1 (6 bases). V gave up 0 bases and J gave up 7 bases, with 19 bases separating them. The CDR3 is made up of 16 amino acids. Looked up from germline, CDR1 is SGDLS and CDR2 is YYNGEE. CDR3 residues: CASSVDGRGGPPGYTF. CDR3 coding DNA: TGTGCCAGCAGCGTAGACGGGAGAGGGGGGCCCCCTGGCTACACCTTC.